This T cell receptor (beta chain) is from a study of T cell changes during pregnancy in multiple sclerosis. Using immunoSEQ multiplex PCR, the repertoire was profiled, and TCRdb retains in-frame clones only, with some absent. The sample has approximately 99,000 clones, less than 95% seen once; the top ten hold approximately 0.8%. The CDR3 has 13 residues. From germline, CDR1 is SGHTA and CDR2 FQGNSA. The trim removed 3 bases at V and 9 bases at J, leaving 3 bases unmatched. The origin of this receptor is a female donor in good health, enrolled as a control in a pregnancy study. This sample comprised peripheral blood, obtained in the second trimester of pregnancy. This chain joins TRBV7-2 and TRBJ1-3, with TRBD1 identical over 9 bases. The CDR3 here is CASSFKTGGTIYF. In DNA, the CDR3 is TGTGCCAGCAGCTTCAAGACAGGGGGCACCATATATTTT.